The rows below give T cell receptor beta chains drawn from one sample of a study of early T cells in non-severe SARS-CoV-2 infection. TCRdb ran MiXCR on the 5' RACE reads and lists one entry per CDR3 protein. Among roughly 60,000 distinct CDR3 sequences, roughly 8% were seen once, and the ten largest hold about 3.2%. The sample was whole blood. These receptor sequences come from an adult who was a healthcare worker with PCR-confirmed SARS-CoV-2 infection or an uninfected control (not recorded which). Each CDR3 is given with its conserved first and last residue. Fields, in order: V gene, D gene, J gene, clone size, CDR3 DNA, CDR3 protein. D genes are given only for firm matches. Size values are once, few and many counts, or a class for expanded clones, and some rows have none.

TRBV29-1	NA	TRBJ1-4	many	TGCAGCGTTGAAATTATGGATCAGTCGAGTGAAAAACTGTTTTTT	CSVEIMDQSSEKLFF
TRBV28	NA	TRBJ1-5	many	TGTGCCAGCAGTTTATACCAGTTCTATAGCAATCAGCCCCAGCATTTT	CASSLYQFYSNQPQHF
TRBV6-5	NA	TRBJ1-6	many	TGTGCCAGCACGCCCTTCAGCGGTTCACCCCTCCACTTT	CASTPFSGSPLHF
TRBV7-2	TRBD2	TRBJ2-1	many	TGTGCCAGCAGCTCCCTCTTTGGCGGGAGCTCCTACAATGAGCAGTTCTTC	CASSSLFGGSSYNEQFF
TRBV20-1	TRBD1	TRBJ2-2	many	TGCAGTGCTAGCCAGGGGGTGACCGGGGAGCTGTTTTTT	CSASQGVTGELFF
TRBV30	TRBD2	TRBJ2-5	many	TGTGCCTGGAGTCGACTAGCGGGAGAGACCCAGTACTTC	CAWSRLAGETQYF
TRBV5-4	NA	TRBJ1-1	medium-sized	TGTGCCAGCAGCTTGGATTCGGCTGAAGCTTTCTTT	CASSLDSAEAFF
TRBV11-2	NA	TRBJ2-5	many	TGTGCCAGCAGCTTAGACAGACAAGAGACCCAGTACTTC	CASSLDRQETQYF
TRBV4-1	TRBD1	TRBJ2-7	many	TGCGCCAGCAGCCAAGATCCACAGGGGGCGAGGGAGCAGTACTTC	CASSQDPQGAREQYF
TRBV3-1	TRBD1	TRBJ2-1	many	TGTGCCAGCAGCTTACCAGGGGGAAGCTCCTACAATGAGCAGTTCTTC	CASSLPGGSSYNEQFF
TRBV20-1	NA	TRBJ2-3	many	TGCAGTGGTGTAACCCAGAGGGGGAGAACGCAGTATTTT	CSGVTQRGRTQYF
TRBV30	NA	TRBJ1-1	NA	TGTGCCTGGAGTGTGCCAGGAGCTTTGAACACTGAAGCTTTCTTT	CAWSVPGALNTEAFF
TRBV28	TRBD2	TRBJ2-3	few	TGTGCCAGCAGTTTAGGTCCGGCGGGAGCGGCAGATACGCAGTATTTT	CASSLGPAGAADTQYF
TRBV5-1	NA	TRBJ1-2	few	TGCGCCAGCAGCTTGGATGGGGCGAGTAGGGATGGCTACACCTTC	CASSLDGASRDGYTF
TRBV4-2	TRBD2	TRBJ2-3	many	TGTGCCAGCAGCCAATCCCAGCGGGAGGTGGATACGCAGTATTTT	CASSQSQREVDTQYF
TRBV28	NA	TRBJ2-7	many	TGTGCCAGCAGTTTTGGATCCGCGTGGGAGCAGTACTTC	CASSFGSAWEQYF
TRBV7-3	NA	TRBJ2-3	many	TGTGCCAGCAGTTTGGAACTCACAGATACGCAGTATTTT	CASSLELTDTQYF
TRBV11-3	TRBD1	TRBJ1-5	NA	TGTGCCAGCAGAGGGACAGGGGGCTCCTGGTGTGATAGCAATCAGCCCCAGCATTTT	CASRGTGGSWCDSNQPQHF
TRBV7-8	TRBD2	TRBJ2-3	many	TGTGCCAGCAGCGGGGGACTAGCGGGAGGTTTAGATACGCAGTATTTT	CASSGGLAGGLDTQYF